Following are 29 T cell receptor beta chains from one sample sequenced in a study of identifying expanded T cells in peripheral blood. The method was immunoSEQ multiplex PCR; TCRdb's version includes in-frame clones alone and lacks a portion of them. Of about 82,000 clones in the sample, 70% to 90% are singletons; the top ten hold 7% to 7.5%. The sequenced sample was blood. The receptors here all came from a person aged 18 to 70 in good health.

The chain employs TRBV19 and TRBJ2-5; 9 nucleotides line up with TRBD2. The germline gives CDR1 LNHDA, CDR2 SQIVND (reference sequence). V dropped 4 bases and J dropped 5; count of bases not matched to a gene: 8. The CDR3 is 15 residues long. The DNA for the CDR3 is TGTGCCAGTAGTAAGGGGACTAGCACAGCGGAGACCCAGTACTTC. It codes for CASSKGTSTAETQYF.

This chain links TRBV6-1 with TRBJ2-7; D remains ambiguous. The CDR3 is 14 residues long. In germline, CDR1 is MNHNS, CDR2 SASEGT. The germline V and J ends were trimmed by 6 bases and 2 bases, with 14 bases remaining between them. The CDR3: CASSSGPRTYEQYF. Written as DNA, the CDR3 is TGTGCCAGCAGCTCAGGTCCACGGACCTACGAGCAGTACTTC.

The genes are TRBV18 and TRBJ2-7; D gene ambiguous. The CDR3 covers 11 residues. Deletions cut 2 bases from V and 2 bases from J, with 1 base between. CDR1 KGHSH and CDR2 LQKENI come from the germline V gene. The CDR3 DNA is TGTGCCAGCTCACCAGCCTACGAGCAGTACTTC. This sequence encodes CASSPAYEQYF.

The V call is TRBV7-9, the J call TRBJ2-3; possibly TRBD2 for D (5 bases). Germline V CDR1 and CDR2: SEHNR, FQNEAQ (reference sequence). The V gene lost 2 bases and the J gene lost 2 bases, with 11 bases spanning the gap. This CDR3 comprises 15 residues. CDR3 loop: CASSLKSGNTDTQYF. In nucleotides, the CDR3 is TGTGCCAGCAGCTTAAAAAGCGGAAACACAGATACGCAGTATTTT.

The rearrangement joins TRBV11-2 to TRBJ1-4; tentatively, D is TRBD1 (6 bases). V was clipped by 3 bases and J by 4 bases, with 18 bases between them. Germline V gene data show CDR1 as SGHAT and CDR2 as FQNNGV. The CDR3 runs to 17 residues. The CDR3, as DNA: TGTGCCAGCAGCTTCCGGACGGACAGCTCGTATAATGAAAAACTGTTTTTT. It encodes CASSFRTDSSYNEKLFF. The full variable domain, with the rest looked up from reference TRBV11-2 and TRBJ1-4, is EAGVAQSPRYKIIEKRQSVAFWCNPISGHATLYWYQQILGQGPKLLIQFQNNGVVDDSQLPKDRFSAERLKGVDSTLKIQPAKLEDSAVYLCASSFRTDSSYNEKLFFGSGTQLSVL.

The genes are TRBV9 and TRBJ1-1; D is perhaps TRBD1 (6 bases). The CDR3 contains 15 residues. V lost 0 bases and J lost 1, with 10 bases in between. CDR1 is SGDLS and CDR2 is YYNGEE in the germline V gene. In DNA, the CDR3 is TGTGCCAGCAGCGTAGGAGGGGGAGGGAACACTGAAGCTTTCTTT. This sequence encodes CASSVGGGGNTEAFF.

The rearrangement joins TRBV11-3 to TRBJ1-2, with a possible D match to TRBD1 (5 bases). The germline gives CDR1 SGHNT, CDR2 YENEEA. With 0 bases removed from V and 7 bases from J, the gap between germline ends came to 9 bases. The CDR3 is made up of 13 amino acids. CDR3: CASSLEVQGGYTF. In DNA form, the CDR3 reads TGTGCCAGCAGCTTAGAAGTCCAGGGTGGCTACACCTTC. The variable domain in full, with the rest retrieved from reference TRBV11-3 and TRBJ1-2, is EAGVVQSPRYKIIEKKQPVAFWCNPISGHNTLYWYLQNLGQGPELLIRYENEEAVDDSQLPKDRFSAERLKGVDSTLKIQPAELGDSAVYLCASSLEVQGGYTFGSGTRLTVV.

DNA of the CDR3: TGTGCCAGCAGTTATGGGGGTTATATGAACACTGAAGCTTTCTTT. It yields the protein CASSYGGYMNTEAFF. This chain connects TRBV27 to TRBJ1-1; D might be TRBD1 (5 bases). Germline assignment: CDR1 MNHEY and CDR2 SMNVEV (reference sequence). Between the trimmed V and J ends, which lost 4 bases and 0 bases, there was a span of 12 bases. CDR3 length equals 15 residues.

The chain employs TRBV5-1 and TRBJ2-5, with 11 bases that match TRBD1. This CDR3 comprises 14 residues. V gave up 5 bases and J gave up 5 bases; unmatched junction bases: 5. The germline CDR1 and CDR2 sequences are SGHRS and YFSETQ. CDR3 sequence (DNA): TGCGCCAGCAGGTGGACAGGGGGCCTGGAGACCCAGTACTTC. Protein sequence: CASRWTGGLETQYF.

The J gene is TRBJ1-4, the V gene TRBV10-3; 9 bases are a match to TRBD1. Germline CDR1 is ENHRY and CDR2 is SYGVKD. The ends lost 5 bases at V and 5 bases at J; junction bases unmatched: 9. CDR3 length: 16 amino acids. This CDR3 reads CAISTGQGMENEKLFF. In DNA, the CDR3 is TGTGCCATCAGTACGGGACAGGGAATGGAAAATGAAAAACTGTTTTTT.

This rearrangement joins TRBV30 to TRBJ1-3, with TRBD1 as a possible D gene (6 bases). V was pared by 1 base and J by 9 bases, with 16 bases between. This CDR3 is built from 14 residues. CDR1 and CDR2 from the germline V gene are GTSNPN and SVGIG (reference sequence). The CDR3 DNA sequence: TGTGCCTGGAGTGCAGGGGATTATTTGGGCACCATATATTTT. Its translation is CAWSAGDYLGTIYF. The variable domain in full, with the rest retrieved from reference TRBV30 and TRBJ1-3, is SQTIHQWPATLVQPVGSPLSLECTVEGTSNPNLYWYRQAAGRGLQLLFYSVGIGQISSEVPQNLSASRPQDRQFILSSKKLLLSDSGFYLCAWSAGDYLGTIYFGEGSWLTVV.

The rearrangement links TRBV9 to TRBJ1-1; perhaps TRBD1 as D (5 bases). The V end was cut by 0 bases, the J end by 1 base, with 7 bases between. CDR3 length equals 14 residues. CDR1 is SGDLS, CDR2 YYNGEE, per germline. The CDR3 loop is CASSVEGTNTEAFF. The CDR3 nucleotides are TGTGCCAGCAGCGTAGAGGGGACGAACACTGAAGCTTTCTTT. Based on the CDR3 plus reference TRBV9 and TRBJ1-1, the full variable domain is DSGVTQTPKHLITATGQRVTLRCSPRSGDLSVYWYQQSLDQGLQFLIQYYNGEERAKGNILERFSAQQFPDLHSELNLSSLELGDSALYFCASSVEGTNTEAFFGQGTRLTVV.

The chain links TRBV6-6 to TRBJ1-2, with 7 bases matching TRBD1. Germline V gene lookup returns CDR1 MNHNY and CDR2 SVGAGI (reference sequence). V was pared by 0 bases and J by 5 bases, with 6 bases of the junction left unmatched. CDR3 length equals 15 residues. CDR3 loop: CASSYSRGGGYGYTF. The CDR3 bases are TGTGCCAGCAGTTACTCGCGAGGGGGCGGGTATGGCTACACCTTC.

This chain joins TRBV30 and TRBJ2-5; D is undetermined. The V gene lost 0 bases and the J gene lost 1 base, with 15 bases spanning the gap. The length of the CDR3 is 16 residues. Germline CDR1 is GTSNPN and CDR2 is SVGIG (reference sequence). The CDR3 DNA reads TGTGCCTGGAGTGTACTGGGTATCGCCTTCCAAGAGACCCAGTACTTC. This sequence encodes CAWSVLGIAFQETQYF.

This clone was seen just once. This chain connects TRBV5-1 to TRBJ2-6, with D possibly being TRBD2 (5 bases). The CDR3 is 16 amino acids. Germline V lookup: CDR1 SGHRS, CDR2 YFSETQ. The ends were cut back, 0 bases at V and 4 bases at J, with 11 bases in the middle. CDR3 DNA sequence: TGCGCCAGCAGCTTGGGGAGGCTTAACGGGGCCAACGTCCTGACTTTC. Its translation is CASSLGRLNGANVLTF.

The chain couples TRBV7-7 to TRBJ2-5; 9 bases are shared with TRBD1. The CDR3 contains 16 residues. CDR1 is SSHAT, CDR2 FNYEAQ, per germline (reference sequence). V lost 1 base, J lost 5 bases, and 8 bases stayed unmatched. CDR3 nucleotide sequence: TGTGCCAGCAGCTTAGGCGGGGACAGGGCCGGGGAGACCCAGTACTTC. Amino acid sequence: CASSLGGDRAGETQYF.

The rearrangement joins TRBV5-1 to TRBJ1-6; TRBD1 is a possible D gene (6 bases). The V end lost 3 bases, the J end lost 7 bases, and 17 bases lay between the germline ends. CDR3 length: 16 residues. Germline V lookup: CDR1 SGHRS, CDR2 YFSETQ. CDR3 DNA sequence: TGCGCCAGCAGCTCTAGAGGACACACAGGGAATTCACCCCTCCACTTT. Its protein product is CASSSRGHTGNSPLHF.

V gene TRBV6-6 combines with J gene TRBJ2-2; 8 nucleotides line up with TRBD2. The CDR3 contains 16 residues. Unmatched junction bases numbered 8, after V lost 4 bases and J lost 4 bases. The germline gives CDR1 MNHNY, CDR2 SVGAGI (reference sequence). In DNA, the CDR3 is TGTGCCAGCAGTTTCCTTAGCGGGGCGATCACCGGGGAGCTGTTTTTT. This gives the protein CASSFLSGAITGELFF.

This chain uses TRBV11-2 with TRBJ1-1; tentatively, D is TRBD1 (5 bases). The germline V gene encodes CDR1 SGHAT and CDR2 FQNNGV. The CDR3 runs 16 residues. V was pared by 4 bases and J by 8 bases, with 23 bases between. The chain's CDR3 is CASSSNYVTEEPEAFF. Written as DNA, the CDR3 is TGTGCCAGCAGCTCCAACTACGTGACAGAGGAGCCAGAAGCTTTCTTT.

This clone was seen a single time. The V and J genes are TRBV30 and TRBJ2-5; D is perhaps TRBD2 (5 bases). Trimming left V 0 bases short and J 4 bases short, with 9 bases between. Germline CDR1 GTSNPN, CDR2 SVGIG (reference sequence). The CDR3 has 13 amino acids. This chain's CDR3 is CAWSVWRAETQYF. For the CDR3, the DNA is TGTGCCTGGAGTGTATGGCGGGCAGAGACCCAGTACTTC.

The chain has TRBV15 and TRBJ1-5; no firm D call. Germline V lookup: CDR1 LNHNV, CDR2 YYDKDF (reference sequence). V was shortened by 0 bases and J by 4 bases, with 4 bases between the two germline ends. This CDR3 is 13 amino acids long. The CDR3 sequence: CATSREGNQPQHF. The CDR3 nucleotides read TGTGCCACCAGCAGAGAAGGGAATCAGCCCCAGCATTTT. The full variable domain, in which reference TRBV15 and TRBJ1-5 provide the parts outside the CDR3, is DAMVIQNPRYQVTQFGKPVTLSCSQTLNHNVMYWYQQKSSQAPKLLFHYYDKDFNNEADTPDNFQSRRPNTSFCFLDIRSPGLGDTAMYLCATSREGNQPQHFGDGTRLSIL.

The CDR3 nucleotides read TGCGCCAGCAGCTTGGATATTGGCCGGGAGCAGTTCTTC. Protein product: CASSLDIGREQFF. The rearrangement joins TRBV5-1 to TRBJ2-1; D unclear. The CDR3 has 13 amino acids. The germline V gene has CDR1 SGHRS and CDR2 YFSETQ. The ends were cut back, 0 bases at V and 10 bases at J, with 11 bases in the middle.

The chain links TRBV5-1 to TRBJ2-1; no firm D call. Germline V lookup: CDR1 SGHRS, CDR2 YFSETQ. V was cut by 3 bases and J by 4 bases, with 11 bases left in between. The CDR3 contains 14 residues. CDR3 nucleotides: TGCGCCAGCAGCTCCCGGGTCTCATACAATGAGCAGTTCTTC. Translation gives CASSSRVSYNEQFF.

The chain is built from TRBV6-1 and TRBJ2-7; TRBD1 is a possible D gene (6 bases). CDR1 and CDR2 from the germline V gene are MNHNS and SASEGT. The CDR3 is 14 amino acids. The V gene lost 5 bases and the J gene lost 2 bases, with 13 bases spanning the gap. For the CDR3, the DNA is TGTGCCAGCAGTAGACAGGAAGGGGCCTACGAGCAGTACTTC. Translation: CASSRQEGAYEQYF.

CDR3 coding DNA: TGTGCCAGCTCCTCCGGGACAGCTCTTAGAATATATTTT. Encoded protein: CASSSGTALRIYF. The chain carries TRBV6-1 and TRBJ1-3; 7 bases are a match to TRBD1. There are 13 residues in the CDR3. Looked up from germline, CDR1 is MNHNS and CDR2 is SASEGT. Germline trimming cut 8 bases from V and 13 bases from J; bases unmatched to any gene: 14.

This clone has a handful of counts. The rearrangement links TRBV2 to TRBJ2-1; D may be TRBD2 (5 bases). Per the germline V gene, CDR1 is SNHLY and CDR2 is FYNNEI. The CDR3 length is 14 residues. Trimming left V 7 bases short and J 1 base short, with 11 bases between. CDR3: CASIRGSSYNEQFF. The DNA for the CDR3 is TGTGCCAGCATACGGGGTTCATCCTACAATGAGCAGTTCTTC.

The CDR3 DNA sequence: TGTGCCAGCAGTGAAACACTCCTTGGGGATGGCTACACCTTC. Translated, it gives CASSETLLGDGYTF. This chain links TRBV2 with TRBJ1-2; D gene unclear. V lost 2 bases and J lost 6, with 13 bases in between. CDR3 size: 14 residues. Germline CDR1 SNHLY, CDR2 FYNNEI.

CDR3 coding DNA: TGTGCCAGCAGTTCTCCCGCTGGGACAGCCTACGAGCAGTACTTC. Amino acid sequence: CASSSPAGTAYEQYF. V gene TRBV28 combines with J gene TRBJ2-7, with TRBD1 identical over 7 bases. This CDR3 region has 15 residues. The ends lost 4 bases at V and 2 bases at J; junction bases unmatched: 8. The V gene's germline CDR1 is MDHEN and CDR2 SYDVKM.

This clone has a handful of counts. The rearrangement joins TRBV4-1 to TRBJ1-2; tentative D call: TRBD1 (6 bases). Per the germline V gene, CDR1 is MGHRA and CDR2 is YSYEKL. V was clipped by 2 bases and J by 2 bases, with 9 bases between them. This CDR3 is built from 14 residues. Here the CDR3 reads CASSQPTGNYGYTF. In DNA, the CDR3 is TGCGCCAGCAGCCAACCCACAGGGAACTATGGCTACACCTTC.